The clone carrying this TCR beta chain was counted only a few times. Its antigen is as yet unknown. V dropped 3 bases and J dropped 4 bases, with 7 bases sitting between them. Germline values: CDR1 MNHEY, CDR2 SMNVEV (reference sequence). The CDR3 is 13 residues long. The data belong to a study of T cell repertoires in cytomegalovirus infection. MiXCR, applied by TCRdb to the reads, yields one record per CDR3 protein. The sample lists about 920,000 distinct CDR3 sequences, roughly a third occurring once. The material was cultured CD8+ T cells from PBMCs, obtained from culture after CMV antigen stimulation. The chain combines TRBV27 with TRBJ2-1; no clear D gene. The sequence was obtained from a human donor in good health (CMV status not recorded). Some clones in this sample may be carry-over from other donors' samples. This chain's CDR3 is CASSFDKYNEQFF. The CDR3 nucleotides read TGTGCCAGCAGTTTTGACAAATACAATGAGCAGTTCTTC.